The clone carrying this TCR beta chain was counted at least ten times. This sample is part of a study of T-cell reconstitution after alpha-beta-depleted transplantation in children. TCRbeta library preparation incorporated unique molecular identifiers. TCRdb recomputed calls from the PCR reads with MiXCR, one row per CDR3 protein. The data show approximately 640,000 distinct CDR3 sequences, 16% seen once. V was shortened by 0 bases and J by 0 bases, with 9 bases between the two germline ends. In germline, CDR1 is DFQATT, CDR2 SNEGSKA (reference sequence). CDR3 size: 14 residues. The sequence derives from a human donor who donated a stem cell graft to a child with acute myeloid leukemia. Sample: PBMCs from the stem cell graft donor, taken from the stem cell graft. This chain connects TRBV20-1 to TRBJ2-7, with D possibly being TRBD2 (7 bases). The CDR3 sequence: CSARDRGASYEQYV. CDR3 sequence (DNA): TGCAGTGCTAGAGATCGGGGGGCCTCCTACGAGCAGTACGTC.